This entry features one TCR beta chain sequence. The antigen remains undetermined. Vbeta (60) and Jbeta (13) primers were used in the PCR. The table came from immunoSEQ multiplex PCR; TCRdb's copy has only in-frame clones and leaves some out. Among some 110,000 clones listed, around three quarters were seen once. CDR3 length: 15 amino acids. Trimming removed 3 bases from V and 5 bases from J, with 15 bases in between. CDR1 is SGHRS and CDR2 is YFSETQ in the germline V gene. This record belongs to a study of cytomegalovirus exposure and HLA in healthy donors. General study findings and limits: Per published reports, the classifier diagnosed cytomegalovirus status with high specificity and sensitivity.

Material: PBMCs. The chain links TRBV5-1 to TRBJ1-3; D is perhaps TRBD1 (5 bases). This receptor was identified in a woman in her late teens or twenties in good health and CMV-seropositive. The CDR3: CASSSPREGRNTIYF. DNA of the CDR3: TGCGCCAGCAGCTCCCCTAGGGAGGGGAGAAACACCATATATTTT.